These 31 T cell receptor beta chains originate from one sample sequenced in a study of OX40 agonist ivuxolimab in advanced cancers. Repertoires were generated with immunoSEQ multiplex PCR, while TCRdb's copy carries only in-frame clones and drops some. Among 55,000 to 75,000 clones, 65% to 90% were seen once, and the ten largest hold around 1.1%. The material was CD4+ or CD8+ T cells sorted from blood, obtained in a trial of the OX40 agonist ivuxolimab. These receptors came from an adult with an advanced solid tumor such as melanoma, head and neck, liver or kidney cancer.

This chain uses TRBV10-3 with TRBJ2-7, with 8 bases aligning to TRBD1. Unmatched junction bases numbered 6, after V lost 5 bases and J lost 0 bases. Germline CDR1 and CDR2: ENHRY and SYGVKD. The length of the CDR3 is 15 residues. The CDR3 region has the DNA TGTGCCATCAGTACCCCGGACAGGGCCTCCTACGAGCAGTACTTC. It yields the protein CAISTPDRASYEQYF.

This clone qualifies as medium-sized. This specimen includes other DNA sequences encoding the same CDR3. This chain joins TRBV7-2 and TRBJ2-1, with 7 bases fitting TRBD1. Germline CDR1 reads SGHTA; CDR2 reads FQGNSA. V shed 1 base, J shed 4 bases, and the junction held 4 bases outside the gene matches. This CDR3 has 15 residues. CDR3 bases: TGTGCCAGCAGCTTAGATGGGACAGATTACAATGAGCAGTTCTTC. Its translation is CASSLDGTDYNEQFF.

The V gene is TRBV29-1, the J gene TRBJ2-7; D perhaps matches TRBD1 (5 bases). Germline assignment: CDR1 SQVTM and CDR2 ANQGSEA. The CDR3 has 14 residues. Trimming pared 0 bases from V and 6 bases from J, leaving 15 bases between. The CDR3 sequence: CSVEDREPRGEQYF. The CDR3 DNA reads as TGCAGCGTTGAAGACCGAGAACCTAGGGGCGAGCAGTACTTC.

In this sample, this clone turned up a few times. The rearrangement links TRBV6-5 to TRBJ2-7, with D possibly TRBD1 on 5 matching bases. V lost 8 bases and J 3 bases, leaving 17 bases between the germline ends. This CDR3 has 14 residues. In germline, CDR1 is MNHEY, CDR2 SVGAGI. The CDR3 protein is CASGAATPGYEQYF. The CDR3, as DNA: TGTGCCAGCGGGGCAGCCACTCCAGGCTACGAGCAGTACTTC.

This chain connects TRBV4-1 to TRBJ2-1, with D perhaps TRBD1 or TRBD2 (5 bases each). V gave up 1 base and J gave up 12 bases, with 13 bases separating them. Germline V lookup: CDR1 MGHRA, CDR2 YSYEKL. This CDR3 contains 13 residues. CDR3 sequence reads: CASSQGGVPVQFF. The CDR3 bases are TGCGCCAGCAGCCAAGGAGGGGTGCCCGTGCAGTTCTTC.

The V gene is TRBV9, the J gene TRBJ1-1; D call uncertain. This CDR3 has 13 amino acids. The germline V and J ends were trimmed by 1 base and 4 bases, with 8 bases remaining between them. Looked up from germline, CDR1 is SGDLS and CDR2 is YYNGEE. CDR3 protein: CASSVQEVTEAFF. The CDR3 coding sequence is TGTGCCAGCAGCGTACAGGAGGTCACTGAAGCTTTCTTT.

The rearrangement uses TRBV9 and TRBJ1-1, with unresolved D. The V gene lost 0 bases and the J gene lost 0 bases, with 9 bases spanning the gap. The germline gives CDR1 SGDLS, CDR2 YYNGEE. The CDR3 contains 15 residues. The CDR3 coding sequence is TGTGCCAGCAGCGTAGAGAGCGGAATGAACACTGAAGCTTTCTTT. Translation: CASSVESGMNTEAFF.

The rearrangement uses TRBV5-6 and TRBJ1-5; no definite D call. The CDR3 has 13 amino acids. Germline V gene sequence: CDR1 SGHDT, CDR2 YYEEEE. Trimming stripped 1 base from V and 2 bases from J, with 4 bases between. Written as DNA, the CDR3 is TGTGCCAGCAGCTTGTTAGGCAATCAGCCCCAGCATTTT. Translated, it gives CASSLLGNQPQHF. The variable domain in full, completed from reference TRBV5-6 and TRBJ1-5, reads DAGVTQSPTHLIKTRGQQVTLRCSPKSGHDTVSWYQQALGQGPQFIFQYYEEEERQRGNFPDRFSGHQFPNYSSELNVNALLLGDSALYLCASSLLGNQPQHFGDGTRLSIL.

The CDR3 DNA follows: TGTGCCAGTAGTATACCGGGCTACGAGCAGTACTTC. Its protein product is CASSIPGYEQYF. The chain carries TRBV19 and TRBJ2-7; D is ambiguous. Per the germline V gene, CDR1 is LNHDA and CDR2 is SQIVND (reference sequence). The V end lost 2 bases, the J end lost 3 bases, and 5 bases lay between the germline ends. The CDR3 extends over 12 amino acids.

This clone was observed a few times. V gene TRBV2 combines with J gene TRBJ1-1; D is undetermined. Germline V gene sequence: CDR1 SNHLY, CDR2 FYNNEI. Trimming cost V 8 bases and J 9 bases, with 16 bases left between them. The CDR3 contains 12 residues. CDR3 protein: CASQPTMRQAFF. The CDR3 DNA follows: TGTGCCAGCCAACCCACTATGAGGCAAGCTTTCTTT.

This sequence joins TRBV9 and TRBJ2-5; TRBD2 matches at 7 bases. V lost 7 bases to trimming and J lost 2 bases; unmatched junction nucleotides: 8. Per the germline V gene, CDR1 is SGDLS and CDR2 is YYNGEE. This CDR3 region has 14 residues. The CDR3 sequence: CASGGGGPQETQYF. The CDR3 DNA is TGTGCCAGCGGTGGGGGAGGGCCACAAGAGACCCAGTACTTC. The entire variable domain, with the rest obtained from reference TRBV9 and TRBJ2-5, is as follows: DSGVTQTPKHLITATGQRVTLRCSPRSGDLSVYWYQQSLDQGLQFLIQYYNGEERAKGNILERFSAQQFPDLHSELNLSSLELGDSALYFCASGGGGPQETQYFGPGTRLLVL.

The chain recombines TRBV2 with TRBJ1-5; no firm D call. Trimming pared 2 bases from V and 4 bases from J, leaving 9 bases between. The germline V gene has CDR1 SNHLY and CDR2 FYNNEI. This CDR3 region has 14 residues. The CDR3 DNA follows: TGTGCCAGCAGTGAATCGACGGTTAATCAGCCCCAGCATTTT. Encoded protein: CASSESTVNQPQHF.

V usage is TRBV6-5 and J usage is TRBJ1-2; TRBD1 matches 7 bases. Germline V gene lookup returns CDR1 MNHEY and CDR2 SVGAGI. The V segment lost 5 bases and the J segment 4 bases; nucleotides outside the gene matches: 7. The CDR3 has 14 residues. CDR3 loop: CASSHQTGPYGYTF. The CDR3 DNA reads TGTGCCAGCAGTCACCAGACAGGGCCCTATGGCTACACCTTC.

This clone showed up just a few times. The rearrangement uses TRBV2 and TRBJ1-2; D possibly corresponds to TRBD1 (5 bases). This CDR3 contains 14 residues. V was trimmed by 7 bases and J by 4 bases, leaving 16 bases between them. Germline assignment: CDR1 SNHLY and CDR2 FYNNEI. As DNA, the CDR3 is TGTGCCAGCAAGGTTGAGGGGTTAGGCTATGGCTACACCTTC. Translated, it gives CASKVEGLGYGYTF. Full variable domain (remainder filled in from reference TRBV2 and TRBJ1-2): EPEVTQTPSHQVTQMGQEVILRCVPISNHLYFYWYRQILGQKVEFLVSFYNNEISEKSEIFDDQFSVERPDGSNFTLKIRSTKLEDSAMYFCASKVEGLGYGYTFGSGTRLTVV.

In the case of this clone: This CDR3 is also generated by other DNA sequences in the sample. The rearrangement joins TRBV4-3 to TRBJ1-2; D may be TRBD1 (6 bases). The CDR3 sequence is 15 residues long. Germline CDR1 is LGHNA and CDR2 is YSLEER. Deletions cut 0 bases from V and 2 bases from J, with 10 bases between. The CDR3 loop reads CASSQEGGDNYGYTF. The DNA of the CDR3 is TGCGCCAGCAGCCAAGAAGGGGGGGACAACTATGGCTACACCTTC.

This clone is a singleton in its sample. V is TRBV6-5 and J is TRBJ2-5, with a tentative D call TRBD1 (7 bases). V lost 5 bases and J lost 11, with 15 bases in between. The CDR3 is made up of 12 amino acids. Germline V gene lookup returns CDR1 MNHEY and CDR2 SVGAGI. The CDR3 loop is CASSPRGEKQYF. The CDR3 DNA reads TGTGCCAGCAGTCCCAGGGGGGAGAAGCAGTACTTC.

V gene TRBV5-5 combines with J gene TRBJ2-7, with TRBD1 matching 8 bases. The germline V gene has CDR1 SGHKS and CDR2 YYEKEE (reference sequence). The CDR3 contains 15 residues. V trimming: 4 bases; J trimming: 2 bases; junction bases outside the gene matches: 8. CDR3 protein: CASSLTGGYTYEQYF. The CDR3 DNA is TGTGCCAGCAGCCTTACAGGGGGGTATACCTACGAGCAGTACTTC. The full variable domain, completed using reference TRBV5-5 and TRBJ2-7, is DAGVTQSPTHLIKTRGQQVTLRCSPISGHKSVSWYQQVLGQGPQFIFQYYEKEERGRGNFPDRFSARQFPNYSSELNVNALLLGDSALYLCASSLTGGYTYEQYFGPGTRLTVT.

The CDR3 coding sequence is TGTGCCAGCAGTTGGAAATCGGCCCCTGGTCACGAGCAGTACTTC. Its protein is CASSWKSAPGHEQYF. This chain connects TRBV27 to TRBJ2-7; unclear D gene. CDR1 is MNHEY and CDR2 is SMNVEV in the germline V gene (reference sequence). The CDR3 has 15 residues. Trimming took off 4 bases at V and 5 bases at J, with 18 bases between the two ends.

In this sample, this clone turned up a few times. V gene TRBV5-1 combines with J gene TRBJ2-1; D unclear. The germline V gene encodes CDR1 SGHRS and CDR2 YFSETQ. V shed 0 bases and J shed 3 bases, with 7 bases lying between them. This CDR3 comprises 14 residues. In nucleotides, the CDR3 is TGCGCCAGCAGCTTGGATAGAAACTACAATGAGCAGTTCTTC. Translated, it gives CASSLDRNYNEQFF.

The chain carries TRBV6-5 and TRBJ1-3; D gene unclear. The CDR3 runs 15 residues. With 2 bases removed from V and 0 bases from J, the gap between germline ends came to 8 bases. The germline V gene encodes CDR1 MNHEY and CDR2 SVGAGI. This CDR3 reads CASSYNRNSGNTIYF. The CDR3 DNA is TGTGCCAGCAGTTACAACAGAAACTCTGGAAACACCATATATTTT.

The V call is TRBV19, the J call TRBJ1-1; D not certain. V lost 6 bases and J lost 1, with 6 bases in between. Germline assignment: CDR1 LNHDA and CDR2 SQIVND (reference sequence). This CDR3 comprises 12 residues. This CDR3 reads CASRWQNTEAFF. CDR3 nucleotide sequence: TGTGCCAGTAGGTGGCAGAACACTGAAGCTTTCTTT.

The CDR3 sequence is CASSSRRATNEKLFF. CDR3 DNA: TGTGCCAGCAGCTCCCGACGGGCAACTAATGAAAAACTGTTTTTT. This chain connects TRBV7-2 to TRBJ1-4; D remains ambiguous. Germline V gives CDR1 SGHTA, CDR2 FQGNSA. The V gene lost 4 bases and the J gene lost 0 bases, with 9 bases spanning the gap. The CDR3 length is 15 residues.

This clone was seen once. V usage is TRBV19 and J usage is TRBJ1-5, with 9 positions matching TRBD1. Germline V gene lookup returns CDR1 LNHDA and CDR2 SQIVND (reference sequence). J was trimmed by 10 bases and V by 11 bases; bases with no gene match: 6. CDR3 length: 11 residues. The DNA for the CDR3 is TGTGCCGGGGGACAGGGTCAACCCCAGCATTTT. It translates to CAGGQGQPQHF.

The chain has TRBV10-2 and TRBJ2-2; D not certain. This CDR3 spans 14 amino acids. Germline values: CDR1 WSHSY, CDR2 SAAADI. Trimming removed 7 bases from V and 0 bases from J, with 9 bases in between. CDR3 coding DNA: TGCGCCAGCATAGAAGACGCGAACACCGGGGAGCTGTTTTTT. This gives the protein CASIEDANTGELFF.

The V call is TRBV7-9, the J call TRBJ1-1, with D tentatively TRBD1 (5 bases). The germline V gene encodes CDR1 SEHNR and CDR2 FQNEAQ (reference sequence). This CDR3 spans 16 amino acids. V shed 0 bases and J shed 0 bases, with 11 bases lying between them. For the CDR3, the DNA is TGTGCCAGCAGCTTAGCTAAGGGGACGGTGAACACTGAAGCTTTCTTT. Amino acid sequence: CASSLAKGTVNTEAFF.

This clone was seen a few times. V usage is TRBV10-2 and J usage is TRBJ2-3; 10 bases map to TRBD1. This CDR3 is 17 amino acids long. V dropped 8 bases and J dropped 2; count of bases not matched to a gene: 13. The germline CDR1 and CDR2 sequences are WSHSY and SAAADI. As DNA, the CDR3 is TGCGCCAGCCTCGCATCCGGGACAGGGGCACTCACAGATACGCAGTATTTT. Translation: CASLASGTGALTDTQYF.

This clone was detected once. The chain employs TRBV9 and TRBJ1-4; no clear D gene. The CDR3 extends over 13 amino acids. V was trimmed by 0 bases and J by 7 bases, leaving 7 bases between them. The germline CDR1 and CDR2 sequences are SGDLS and YYNGEE. In nucleotides, the CDR3 is TGTGCCAGCAGCGTAGTCCCGGGTGAAAAACTGTTTTTT. It translates to CASSVVPGEKLFF.

This clone was counted a single time. This sequence joins TRBV18 and TRBJ1-1; TRBD1 matches at 7 bases. Per germline, CDR1 KGHSH and CDR2 LQKENI. The CDR3 consists of 15 residues. V lost 6 bases, J lost 2 bases, and 9 bases stayed unmatched. CDR3: CASSPRQGDNTEAFF. DNA for the CDR3: TGTGCCAGCTCCCCGCGACAGGGAGATAACACTGAAGCTTTCTTT.

The chain combines TRBV19 with TRBJ2-7; the match to TRBD1 covers 7 bases. There are 19 residues in the CDR3. Germline CDR1 LNHDA, CDR2 SQIVND (reference sequence). Unmatched junction bases numbered 18, after V lost 4 bases and J lost 0 bases. CDR3 loop: CASSTRSGTALSSSYEQYF. For the CDR3, the DNA is TGTGCCAGTAGTACCAGGTCCGGGACAGCATTATCGTCCTCCTACGAGCAGTACTTC.

This clone was seen just once. V and J are TRBV18 and TRBJ2-3; 10 bases are shared with TRBD2. V shed 2 bases, J shed 4 bases, and the junction held 0 bases outside the gene matches. This CDR3 has 14 amino acids. CDR1 is KGHSH and CDR2 is LQKENI in the germline V gene. The CDR3 region is CASSPGLAADTQYF. CDR3 in DNA: TGTGCCAGCTCACCAGGACTAGCGGCAGATACGCAGTATTTT.

The rearrangement uses TRBV27 and TRBJ2-3; a weak D match, TRBD2 (5 bases). V lost 7 bases, J lost 0 bases, and 14 bases lay in between. There are 15 residues in the CDR3. The germline CDR1 and CDR2 sequences are MNHEY and SMNVEV (reference sequence). The CDR3 protein is CASTTRRGSTDTQYF. Here the CDR3 DNA reads TGTGCCAGCACCACTAGACGGGGTAGCACAGATACGCAGTATTTT.